The entry below gives a single T cell receptor beta chain sequence along with its context. This sample was taken from a study of PD-1 blockade in classical Hodgkin lymphoma. Libraries were prepared by immunoSEQ multiplex PCR; TCRdb keeps only in-frame clonotypes and omits some of them. Of roughly 39,000 clones listed, just over 75% are singletons. The CDR3 consists of 16 residues. J lost 7 bases, V lost 2 bases, and 14 bases had no gene match. Germline CDR1 reads SGHTA; CDR2 reads FQGNSA. The time point here: cycle 4 day 1 (C4D1), after 6 weeks of nivolumab. Each patient's relapse followed autologous stem cell transplantation, and brentuximab vedotin exposure varied.

The input for sequencing was peripheral blood mononuclear cells (PBMCs), taken before the fourth cycle of nivolumab. The receptor was derived from a human donor with classical Hodgkin lymphoma. The chain employs TRBV7-2 and TRBJ2-7, with TRBD1 identical over 7 bases. Written as DNA, the CDR3 is TGTGCCAGCAGCTTAAGCGGACAGGACTTACGGAAAGAGCAGTACTTC. Protein product: CASSLSGQDLRKEQYF.